This T cell receptor (beta chain) derives from a study of blood T cell repertoires in COVID-19. The data were produced by immunoSEQ multiplex PCR, yet TCRdb's version contains in-frame clones alone and is incomplete. The sample lists around 200,000 clones, 70% to 90% occurring once. One Seattle source followed patients from active infection through their disease course. CDR1 and CDR2 (germline): SGHRS, YFSETQ. V was cut by 0 bases and J by 3 bases, with 7 bases left in between. The CDR3 length is 13 residues. The rearrangement uses TRBV5-1 and TRBJ2-7, with no clear D. Sequenced material: peripheral blood. The origin of this receptor is a person in their 70s with COVID-19, enrolled during active disease. CDR3 in amino acids: CASSLGLDYEQYF. In DNA form, the CDR3 reads TGCGCCAGCAGCTTGGGACTTGACTACGAGCAGTACTTC.